The TCR beta chain under discussion was sequenced for a study of T cells in Graves' hyperthyroidism and ophthalmopathy. CDR1 is SGHVS and CDR2 is FQNEAQ in the germline V gene. The CDR3 extends over 15 amino acids. Trimming removed 3 bases from V and 0 bases from J, with 9 bases in between. Ten or more counts support this clonotype. Amplified regions were TCR beta CDR3 sequences from RNA transcripts. HTBI primers were employed in a first-round RT-PCR of the TCR CDR3. TCRdb passed the multiplex PCR reads through MiXCR, listing each CDR3 protein once. Found here are roughly 380,000 distinct CDR3 sequences, approximately 13% of them singletons; the top ten hold about 20%.

V and J are TRBV7-8 and TRBJ1-3; D gene uncertain. Sequencing used blood. The TCR was taken from a young man with Graves' hyperthyroidism that later progressed to Graves' ophthalmopathy. The CDR3 sequence is CASSFSADSGNTIYF. CDR3 bases: TGTGCCAGCAGCTTTTCGGCTGACTCTGGAAACACCATATATTTT.